This T cell receptor (beta chain) originates from a study of response to subunit inactivated influenza vaccine. General observations from the study: Authors suggested each seasonal influenza vaccination recruits few new T cells.

This clonotype was observed at least ten times. Its antigen is not identified. Germline V CDR1 and CDR2: SGHRS, YFSETQ. Trimming left V 1 base short and J 2 bases short, with 8 bases between. The CDR3 consists of 14 residues. From the RT-PCR reads, TCRdb called clonotypes with MiXCR, one entry per CDR3 protein. Of hundreds of thousands of distinct CDR3 sequences detected, less than 8% appear once; the ten largest clones hold 13%. Sequencing used PBMCs from blood, obtained approximately 25 months after vaccination. The chain is built from TRBV5-1 and TRBJ2-3; no definite D call. This clonotype was sampled from a man between 50 and 69 years old who received an inactivated influenza vaccine. CDR3 sequence reads: CASSLRSFTDTQYF. The CDR3, as DNA: TGCGCCAGCAGCTTGAGGAGTTTCACAGATACGCAGTATTTT.